This T cell receptor beta chain was sequenced in a study of graft-versus-host responses after intestinal transplantation. The overall study: Every one of the recipients received anti-thymocyte globulin induction and afterwards took tacrolimus and steroids for approximately three years.

A word on this clone: The antigen is not known. Distinct nucleotide sequences in the sample also encode this CDR3.

V was pared by 3 bases and J by 0 bases, with 17 bases of the junction left unmatched. CDR1 and CDR2 from the germline V gene are MDHEN and SYDVKM. The CDR3 loop spans 20 amino acids. General observations from the study: The study found high graft-versus-host to host-versus-graft clonal ratios in allografts of patients with graft-donor T cell macrochimerism. After transplant, early declines in HvG clones were associated with peak levels of circulating GvH clones.

TCRdb keeps only in-frame clones here, not all; method: immunoSEQ multiplex PCR. The data hold around 110,000 clones, with just over 90% observed a single time. J is TRBJ1-5 and V is TRBV28, with 7 positions matching TRBD1. The sequences come from unstimulated CD4+ T cells sorted from spleen or lymph node cells, collected before intestinal transplant. This receptor was taken from a human donor who received an intestinal transplant. CDR3 sequence reads: CASSFPRTGVLLYSNQPQHF. As DNA, the CDR3 is TGTGCCAGCAGTTTTCCCCGCACAGGGGTACTACTTTATAGCAATCAGCCCCAGCATTTT. The full variable domain, in which reference TRBV28 and TRBJ1-5 provide the parts outside the CDR3, is DVKVTQSSRYLVKRTGEKVFLECVQDMDHENMFWYRQDPGLGLRLIYFSYDVKMKEKGDIPEGYSVSREKKERFSLILESASTNQTSMYLCASSFPRTGVLLYSNQPQHFGDGTRLSIL.